A selection of T cell receptor beta chains follows, all from one sample in a study of PD-L1 blockade in urothelial cancer. This table comes from immunoSEQ multiplex PCR, and its TCRdb copy is limited to in-frame clones, with some not included. The repertoire holds 40,000 to 55,000 clones, with 85% to 90% as singletons. The starting material was PBMCs, obtained around atezolizumab (anti-PD-L1) treatment. These receptors all stem from a man in his 60s with urothelial cancer. Each CDR3 is given with its conserved first and last residue. Each record gives: D gene, J gene, CDR3 length, clone size, V gene, CDR3 DNA, CDR3 protein. D genes are given only for firm matches. Clone size is given for some rows only: seen once, a few or many times, or a class if the clone is expanded.

d_gene: TRBD1; j_gene: TRBJ1-5; len: 14; abundance: .; v_gene: TRBV6-5; CDR3nt: TGTGCCAGCAGGGGGACAGGGAGCAATCAGCCCCAGCATTTT; CDR3aa: CASRGTGSNQPQHF
d_gene: .; j_gene: TRBJ1-1; len: 14; abundance: .; v_gene: TRBV11-1; CDR3nt: TGTGCCAGCAGCTTAGTGCCAACTAACACTGAAGCTTTCTTT; CDR3aa: CASSLVPTNTEAFF
d_gene: .; j_gene: TRBJ2-5; len: 16; abundance: .; v_gene: TRBV7-7; CDR3nt: TGTGCTAGCAGCTCAATAGAAGCGGACGGTGGGGAGACCCAGTACTTC; CDR3aa: CASSSIEADGGETQYF
d_gene: TRBD2; j_gene: TRBJ2-7; len: 15; abundance: once; v_gene: TRBV7-2; CDR3nt: TGTGCCAGCAGCTTAGTCGGACTAGCGAACTACGAGCAGTACTTC; CDR3aa: CASSLVGLANYEQYF
d_gene: .; j_gene: TRBJ1-2; len: 16; abundance: .; v_gene: TRBV4-1; CDR3nt: TGCGCCAGCAGCCAAGAGGCTCTGAATTCTAACTATGGCTACACCTTC; CDR3aa: CASSQEALNSNYGYTF
d_gene: TRBD1; j_gene: TRBJ2-7; len: 16; abundance: .; v_gene: TRBV14; CDR3nt: TGTGCCAGCAGCACCTTAGCCGGGACAGATCATTACGAGCAGTACTTC; CDR3aa: CASSTLAGTDHYEQYF
d_gene: TRBD2; j_gene: TRBJ2-7; len: 14; abundance: once; v_gene: TRBV5-6; CDR3nt: TGTGCCAGCAGCTTACCTAGCGGGATATACGAGCAGTACTTC; CDR3aa: CASSLPSGIYEQYF
d_gene: .; j_gene: TRBJ1-1; len: 13; abundance: few; v_gene: TRBV2; CDR3nt: TGTGCCAGCACGGTGGGCATGAACACTGAAGCTTTCTTT; CDR3aa: CASTVGMNTEAFF
d_gene: .; j_gene: TRBJ2-7; len: 16; abundance: once; v_gene: TRBV5-5; CDR3nt: TGTGCCAGCAGCTTGGCAACAGCCGTCTACACCTACGAGCAGTACTTC; CDR3aa: CASSLATAVYTYEQYF
d_gene: TRBD1; j_gene: TRBJ1-2; len: 14; abundance: .; v_gene: TRBV5-4; CDR3nt: TGTGCCAGCAGCCTCGGACAGGACACCTATGGCTACACCTTC; CDR3aa: CASSLGQDTYGYTF
d_gene: .; j_gene: TRBJ2-7; len: 13; abundance: .; v_gene: TRBV9; CDR3nt: TGTGCCAGCAGCGTAGCGATTGACTCCGAGCAGTACTTC; CDR3aa: CASSVAIDSEQYF
d_gene: TRBD2; j_gene: TRBJ2-1; len: 16; abundance: .; v_gene: TRBV5-5; CDR3nt: TGTGCCAGCAGCTTGATTCTTCTAGCGGGGAACAATGAGCAGTTCTTC; CDR3aa: CASSLILLAGNNEQFF
d_gene: TRBD2; j_gene: TRBJ2-2; len: 15; abundance: .; v_gene: TRBV9; CDR3nt: TGTGCCAGCAGCGTGAGCGGGGCGAACACCGGGGAGCTGTTTTTT; CDR3aa: CASSVSGANTGELFF
d_gene: .; j_gene: TRBJ2-1; len: 15; abundance: once; v_gene: TRBV5-1; CDR3nt: TGCGCCAGCAGCTTTTTGACAGTCTCCTACAATGAGCAGTTCTTC; CDR3aa: CASSFLTVSYNEQFF
d_gene: TRBD1; j_gene: TRBJ1-1; len: 13; abundance: .; v_gene: TRBV27; CDR3nt: TGTGCCAGCAAGGTACAGGGGGAGACTGAAGCTTTCTTT; CDR3aa: CASKVQGETEAFF
d_gene: TRBD1; j_gene: TRBJ2-3; len: 16; abundance: .; v_gene: TRBV5-4; CDR3nt: TGTGCCAGCAGCGGACCGGGACAGGGAGGCACAGATACGCAGTATTTT; CDR3aa: CASSGPGQGGTDTQYF
d_gene: .; j_gene: TRBJ2-7; len: 14; abundance: .; v_gene: TRBV11-1; CDR3nt: TGTGCCAGCAGCCGATCGGAGGGTGTTTACGAGCAGTACTTC; CDR3aa: CASSRSEGVYEQYF
d_gene: .; j_gene: TRBJ1-5; len: 13; abundance: .; v_gene: TRBV29-1; CDR3nt: TGCAGCGTTCAGACAGCCAGGGATCAGCCCCAGCATTTT; CDR3aa: CSVQTARDQPQHF
d_gene: .; j_gene: TRBJ1-3; len: 19; abundance: few; v_gene: TRBV5-6; CDR3nt: .; CDR3aa: CASSYASGRGLDSGNTIYF
d_gene: .; j_gene: TRBJ1-2; len: 13; abundance: .; v_gene: TRBV30; CDR3nt: TGTGCCTGGAGTGCTCCAGGGTCCTATGGCTACACCTTC; CDR3aa: CAWSAPGSYGYTF
d_gene: TRBD1; j_gene: TRBJ1-2; len: 14; abundance: .; v_gene: TRBV6-5; CDR3nt: TGTGCCAGTGGAGGGACAGGGGGGAACTATGGCTACACCTTC; CDR3aa: CASGGTGGNYGYTF
d_gene: .; j_gene: TRBJ2-7; len: 12; abundance: .; v_gene: TRBV29-1; CDR3nt: TGCAGCGTTATGGGGGGTTCCTACGAGCAGTACTTC; CDR3aa: CSVMGGSYEQYF
d_gene: .; j_gene: TRBJ2-7; len: 13; abundance: .; v_gene: TRBV11-2; CDR3nt: TGTGCCAGCAGTCTGGGGCTAGTGTACGAGCAGTACTTC; CDR3aa: CASSLGLVYEQYF
d_gene: .; j_gene: TRBJ1-2; len: 12; abundance: .; v_gene: TRBV28; CDR3nt: TGTGCCAGCAGCCGAACAGGGCTTGGCTACACCTTC; CDR3aa: CASSRTGLGYTF
d_gene: .; j_gene: TRBJ2-2; len: 14; abundance: .; v_gene: TRBV5-5; CDR3nt: TGTGCCAGCAGCTTTGAGGATAACACCGGGGAGCTGTTTTTT; CDR3aa: CASSFEDNTGELFF
d_gene: .; j_gene: TRBJ1-2; len: 13; abundance: .; v_gene: TRBV5-1; CDR3nt: TGCGCCAGCAGCTTGGATGGGCTAAGTGGCTACACCTTC; CDR3aa: CASSLDGLSGYTF
d_gene: .; j_gene: TRBJ2-7; len: 16; abundance: .; v_gene: TRBV7-9; CDR3nt: TGTGCCAGCAGCTTAGAGAGGTGGACTGATTCCTACGAGCAGTACTTC; CDR3aa: CASSLERWTDSYEQYF
d_gene: .; j_gene: TRBJ1-2; len: 12; abundance: .; v_gene: TRBV19; CDR3nt: TGTGCCAGTAGTATTACTACCTATGGCTACACCTTC; CDR3aa: CASSITTYGYTF
d_gene: .; j_gene: TRBJ1-1; len: 13; abundance: few; v_gene: TRBV19; CDR3nt: TGTGCCAGTAGTAAAGGGGGGAACACTGAAGCTTTCTTT; CDR3aa: CASSKGGNTEAFF
d_gene: .; j_gene: TRBJ1-2; len: 15; abundance: .; v_gene: TRBV18; CDR3nt: TGTGCCAGCTCACCCATAAACGGTGGTAACTATGGCTACACCTTC; CDR3aa: CASSPINGGNYGYTF